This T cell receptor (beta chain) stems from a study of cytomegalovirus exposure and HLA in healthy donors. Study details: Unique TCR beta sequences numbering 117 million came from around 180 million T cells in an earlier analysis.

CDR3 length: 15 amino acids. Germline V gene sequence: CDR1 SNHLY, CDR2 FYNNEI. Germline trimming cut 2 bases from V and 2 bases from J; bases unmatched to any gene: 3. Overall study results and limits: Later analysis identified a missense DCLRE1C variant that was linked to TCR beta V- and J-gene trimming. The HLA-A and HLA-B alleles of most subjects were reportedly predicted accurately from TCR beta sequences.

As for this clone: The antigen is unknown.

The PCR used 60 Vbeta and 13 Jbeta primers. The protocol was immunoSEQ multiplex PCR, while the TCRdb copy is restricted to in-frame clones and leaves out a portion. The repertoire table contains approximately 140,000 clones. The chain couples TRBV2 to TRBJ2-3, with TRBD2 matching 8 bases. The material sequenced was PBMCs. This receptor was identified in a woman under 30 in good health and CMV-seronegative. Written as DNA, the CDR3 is TGTGCCAGCAGTGAAACTAGCGGATACACAGATACGCAGTATTTT. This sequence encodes CASSETSGYTDTQYF.